This section outlines one T cell receptor beta chain sequence together with its context. What this receptor recognizes is not known. No much larger clone exists at a distance of one base, and base qualities are not known. TCRbeta CDR3 regions were amplified from genomic DNA by means of the immunoSEQ Assay, a bias-controlled multiplex PCR. In the source study's methods: Within the assay, amplification of reference gene primers was used to estimate how many nucleated cells each sample contained. To quantify the absolute abundance of each unique TCRbeta CDR3 rearrangement, sequence reads were collapsed and filtered. For each sample, productive Simpson clonality was calculated as the square root of Simpson's diversity index across productive rearrangements. TCRdb limited this immuneACCESS table to in-frame rearrangements with V and J called. A share of clones is missing; checked studies link under half to unresolved V genes, and the rest is unexplained. The V and J calls and clone size are taken from that table; D and trimming were inferred from the DNA. The sample table shows tens of thousands of clones, and about 91% are seen once. 13% of the sample belongs to the ten largest clones.

The CDR3 covers 14 residues, taking in both the cysteine and the phenylalanine. Here the CDR3 DNA is all that survives: 42 bases in frame from base 1. Trimming leaves V shorter by 4 bases and J shorter by 5 bases, with the junction holding 8 bases beyond the gene matches. As encoded in the germline V gene (reference sequence), CDR1 is SSHAT while CDR2 is FNYEAQ. This sample stems from a study of blood T cell repertoires in COVID-19 (dated by TCRdb to between 2020 and 2021). Describing the broader study: The collaborator samples originated in the United States, Italy and Spain and spanned the acute and convalescent phases of COVID-19. Subjects who had been exposed to COVID-19, were actively infected with it, or had recovered from it provided the deeply sampled blood TCRbeta repertoires that made up the dataset. Samples came from the ongoing ImmuneRACE study (first 160 participants) plus 1,254 subjects from 6 global collaborators. A freely available public database, intended as a resource for researchers studying the immune response to SARS-CoV-2, is where the repertoires were released. The prospective study material was composed of cDNA or gDNA derived from T cells, B-cell-depleted T cells, or PBMCs. HLA class I and class II types, where available, came from metadata supplied by the sample provider rather than from assay-based typing. The sample metadata nearly always contained a de-identified subject ID, COVID-19 status, age in years and sex. Study-wide conclusions, independent of this receptor: How much clinical and demographic metadata was included differed by source and by participant, and the metadata was provided uncurated.

The collaborating institutions used their own protocols to collect whole blood in K2EDTA tubes. Collaborator samples were shipped for TCRbeta analysis as frozen whole blood, isolated PBMCs, or DNA extracted from either sample type. The TCR comes from a human donor with active COVID-19. The donor label of this sample is uncertain. Sequencing was carried out using peripheral blood. Here the chain combines TRBV7-7 and TRBJ2-7; 7 central nucleotides agree with TRBD1. The CDR3 region has the sequence CASSYRQGDHEQYF. The sequenced DNA: TGTGCCAGCAGCTACCGACAGGGTGACCACGAGCAGTACTTC.